This record covers a single T cell receptor beta chain. Its antigen remains unidentified. The source of the sample is a study of beta chain features in type 1 diabetes. Study-wide results and limits: Significant though moderate, a shortening of TCRB CDR3s appeared in all four CD4+ subsets of Type 1 diabetes patients.

Every isolated RNA sample was fully reverse transcribed, so sequencing captured expressed TCRB transcripts. Repertoires were generated with immunoSEQ multiplex PCR, while TCRdb's copy carries only in-frame clones and drops some. The data contain about 700,000 clones, roughly 13% of them singletons. Per the germline V gene, CDR1 is SGHRS and CDR2 is YFSETQ. The CDR3 extends over 14 amino acids. The V gene end was trimmed by 4 bases and the J gene end by 10 bases; junction bases not matched to a gene: 7. The chain combines TRBV5-1 with TRBJ1-6; 8 bases agree with TRBD1. The receptor was derived from a man aged 18 to 29 with type 1 diabetes. Sequencing input: naive CD4+ T cells from blood. This CDR3 reads CASSPGQGGSPLHF. In DNA, the CDR3 is TGCGCCAGCAGCCCAGGACAGGGTGGCTCACCCCTCCACTTT.